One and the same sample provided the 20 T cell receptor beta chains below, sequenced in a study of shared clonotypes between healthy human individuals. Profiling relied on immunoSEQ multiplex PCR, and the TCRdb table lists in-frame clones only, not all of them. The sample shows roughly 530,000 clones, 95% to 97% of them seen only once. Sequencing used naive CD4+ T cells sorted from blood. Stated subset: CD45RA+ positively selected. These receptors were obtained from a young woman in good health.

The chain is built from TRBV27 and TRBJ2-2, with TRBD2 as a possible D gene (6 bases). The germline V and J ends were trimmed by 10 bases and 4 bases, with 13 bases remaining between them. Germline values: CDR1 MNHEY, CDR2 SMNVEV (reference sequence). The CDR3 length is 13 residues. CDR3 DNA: TGTGCCACCACGAAACTAGCCACCGGGGAGCTGTTTTTT. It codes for CATTKLATGELFF.

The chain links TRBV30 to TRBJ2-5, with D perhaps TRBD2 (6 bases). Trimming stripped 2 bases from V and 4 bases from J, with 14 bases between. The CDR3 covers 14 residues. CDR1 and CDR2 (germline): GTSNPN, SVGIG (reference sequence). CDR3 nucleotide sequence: TGTGCCTGGAGTCGGCGGGATCGACCAGAGACCCAGTACTTC. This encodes CAWSRRDRPETQYF.

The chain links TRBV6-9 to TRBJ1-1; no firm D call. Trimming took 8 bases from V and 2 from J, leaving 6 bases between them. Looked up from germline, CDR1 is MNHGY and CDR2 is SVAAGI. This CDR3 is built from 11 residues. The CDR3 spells CASWINTEAFF. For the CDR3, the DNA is TGTGCCAGCTGGATCAACACTGAAGCTTTCTTT.

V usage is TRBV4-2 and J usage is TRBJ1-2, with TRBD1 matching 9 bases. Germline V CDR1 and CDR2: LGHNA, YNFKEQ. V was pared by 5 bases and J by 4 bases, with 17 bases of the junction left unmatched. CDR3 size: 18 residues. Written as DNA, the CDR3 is TGTGCCAGCAGCTATTTAAGCAACAGGGGGCGCAGGGTCTATGGCTACACCTTC. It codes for CASSYLSNRGRRVYGYTF.

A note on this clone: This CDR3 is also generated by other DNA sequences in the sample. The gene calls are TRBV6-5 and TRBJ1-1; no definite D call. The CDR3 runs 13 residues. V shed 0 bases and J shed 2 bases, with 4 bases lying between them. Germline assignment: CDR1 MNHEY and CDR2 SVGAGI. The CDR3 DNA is TGTGCCAGCAGTTACTCCTTAAACACTGAAGCTTTCTTT. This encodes CASSYSLNTEAFF.

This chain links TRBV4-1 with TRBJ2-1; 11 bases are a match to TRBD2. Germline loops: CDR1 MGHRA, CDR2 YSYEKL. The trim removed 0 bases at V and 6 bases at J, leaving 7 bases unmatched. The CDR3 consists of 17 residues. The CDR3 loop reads CASSQDNGLAGFNEQFF. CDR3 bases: TGCGCCAGCAGCCAAGATAACGGACTAGCGGGTTTCAATGAGCAGTTCTTC.

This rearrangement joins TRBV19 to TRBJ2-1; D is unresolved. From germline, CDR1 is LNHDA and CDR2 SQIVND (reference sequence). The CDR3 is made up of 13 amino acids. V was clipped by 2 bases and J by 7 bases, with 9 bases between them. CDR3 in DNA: TGTGCCAGTAGTATAAACAGCTGGAATGAGCAGTTCTTC. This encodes CASSINSWNEQFF.

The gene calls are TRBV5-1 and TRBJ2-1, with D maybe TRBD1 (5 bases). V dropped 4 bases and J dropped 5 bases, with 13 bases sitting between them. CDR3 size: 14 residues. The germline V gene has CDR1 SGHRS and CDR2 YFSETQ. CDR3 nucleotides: TGCGCCAGCAGCCCTACTTTGGGGCACAATGAGCAGTTCTTC. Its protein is CASSPTLGHNEQFF.

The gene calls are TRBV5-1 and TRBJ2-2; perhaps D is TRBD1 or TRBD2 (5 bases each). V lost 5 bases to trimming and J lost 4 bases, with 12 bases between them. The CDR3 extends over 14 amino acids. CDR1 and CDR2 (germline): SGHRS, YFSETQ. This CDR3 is CASRGDLRTGELFF. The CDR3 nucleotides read TGCGCCAGCAGGGGGGATTTGCGCACCGGGGAGCTGTTTTTT.

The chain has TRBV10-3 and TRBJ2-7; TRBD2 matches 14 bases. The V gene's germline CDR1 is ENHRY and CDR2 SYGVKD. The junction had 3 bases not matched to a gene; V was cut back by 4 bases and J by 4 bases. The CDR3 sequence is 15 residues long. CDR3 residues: CAISGGTSGSYEQYF. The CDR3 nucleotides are TGTGCCATCAGTGGGGGGACTAGCGGGAGTTACGAGCAGTACTTC.

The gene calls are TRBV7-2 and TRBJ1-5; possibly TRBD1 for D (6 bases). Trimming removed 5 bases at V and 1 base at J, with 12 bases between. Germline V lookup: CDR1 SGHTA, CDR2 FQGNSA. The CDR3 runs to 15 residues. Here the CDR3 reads CASSIGGSSNQPQHF. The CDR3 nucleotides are TGTGCCAGCAGCATAGGGGGGAGCAGCAATCAGCCCCAGCATTTT.

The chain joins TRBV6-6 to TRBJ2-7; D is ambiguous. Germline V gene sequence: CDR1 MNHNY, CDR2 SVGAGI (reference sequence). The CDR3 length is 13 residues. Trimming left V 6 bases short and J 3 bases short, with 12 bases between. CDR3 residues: CASRSRALYEQYF. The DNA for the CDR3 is TGTGCCAGCAGATCCAGAGCGCTCTACGAGCAGTACTTC.

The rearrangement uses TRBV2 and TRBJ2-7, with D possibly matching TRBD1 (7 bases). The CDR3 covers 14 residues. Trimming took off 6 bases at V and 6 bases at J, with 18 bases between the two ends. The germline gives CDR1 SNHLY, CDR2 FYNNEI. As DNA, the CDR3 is TGTGCCAGCAGCGCGGGACCAGGGGGGCTCGAGCAGTACTTC. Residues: CASSAGPGGLEQYF.

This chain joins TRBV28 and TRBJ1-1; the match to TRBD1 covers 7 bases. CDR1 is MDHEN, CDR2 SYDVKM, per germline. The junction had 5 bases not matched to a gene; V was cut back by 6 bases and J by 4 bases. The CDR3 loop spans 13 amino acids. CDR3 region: CASRTGWITEAFF. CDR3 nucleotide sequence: TGTGCCAGCAGGACAGGGTGGATCACTGAAGCTTTCTTT. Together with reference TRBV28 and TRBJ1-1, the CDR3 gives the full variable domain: DVKVTQSSRYLVKRTGEKVFLECVQDMDHENMFWYRQDPGLGLRLIYFSYDVKMKEKGDIPEGYSVSREKKERFSLILESASTNQTSMYLCASRTGWITEAFFGQGTRLTVV.

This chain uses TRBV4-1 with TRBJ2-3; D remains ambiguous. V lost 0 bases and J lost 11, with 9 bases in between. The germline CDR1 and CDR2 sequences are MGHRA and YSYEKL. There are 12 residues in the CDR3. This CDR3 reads CASSQDIGRQYF. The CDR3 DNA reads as TGCGCCAGCAGCCAAGATATCGGTAGGCAGTATTTT.

This CDR3 is CASSPRDRGASYTF. The CDR3 DNA sequence: TGTGCCAGCAGTCCCCGGGACAGAGGTGCGAGCTACACCTTC. The rearrangement links TRBV6-1 to TRBJ1-2; 7 bases are shared with TRBD1. Trimming took 5 bases from V and 9 from J; bases not matched to a gene: 12. Per the germline V gene, CDR1 is MNHNS and CDR2 is SASEGT. The CDR3 loop spans 14 amino acids.

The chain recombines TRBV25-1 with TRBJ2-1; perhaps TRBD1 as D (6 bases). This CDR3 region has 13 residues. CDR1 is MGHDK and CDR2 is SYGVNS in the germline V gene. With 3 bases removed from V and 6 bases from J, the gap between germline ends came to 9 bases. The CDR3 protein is CASSDRGPNEQFF. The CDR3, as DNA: TGTGCCAGCAGTGACAGGGGCCCCAATGAGCAGTTCTTC. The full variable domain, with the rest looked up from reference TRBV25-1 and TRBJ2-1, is EADIYQTPRYLVIGTGKKITLECSQTMGHDKMYWYQQDPGMELHLIHYSYGVNSTEKGDLSSESTVSRIRTEHFPLTLESARPSHTSQYLCASSDRGPNEQFFGPGTRLTVL.

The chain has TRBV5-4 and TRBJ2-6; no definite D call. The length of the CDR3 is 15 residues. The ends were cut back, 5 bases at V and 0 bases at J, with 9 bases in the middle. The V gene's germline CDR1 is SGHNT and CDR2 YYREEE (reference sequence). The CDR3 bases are TGTGCCAGCAGGTTACCCGGCTCTGGGGCCAACGTCCTGACTTTC. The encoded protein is CASRLPGSGANVLTF.

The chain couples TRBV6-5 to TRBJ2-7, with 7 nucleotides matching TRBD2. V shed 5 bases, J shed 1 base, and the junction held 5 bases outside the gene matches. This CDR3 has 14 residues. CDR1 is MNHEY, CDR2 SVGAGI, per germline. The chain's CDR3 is CASSLSGKSYEQYF. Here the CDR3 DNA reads TGTGCCAGCAGTCTGAGCGGGAAGTCCTACGAGCAGTACTTC.

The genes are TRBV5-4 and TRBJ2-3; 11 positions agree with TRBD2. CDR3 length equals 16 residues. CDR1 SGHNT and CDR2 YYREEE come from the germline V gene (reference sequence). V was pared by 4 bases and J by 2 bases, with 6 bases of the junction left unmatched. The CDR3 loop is CASSPRLAGTTDTQYF. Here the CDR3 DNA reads TGTGCCAGCAGCCCTCGACTAGCGGGAACCACAGATACGCAGTATTTT.